This TCR beta chain was observed in a study of CD8 T cells in Susac syndrome. After extraction with the RNeasy kit, roughly 0.5 to 1 ug of the RNA was reverse transcribed using random hexamers. A multiplex approach, immunoSEQ multiplex PCR, amplified TCR beta CDR3 across 54 Vbeta and 13 Jbeta. TCRdb used MiXCR to reprocess the immunoSEQ multiplex PCR reads, holding one entry per CDR3 protein. Here the sample spans about 120,000 distinct CDR3 sequences, about 94% being singletons. The CDR3 runs 16 residues. The germline V gene encodes CDR1 DFQATT and CDR2 SNEGSKA (reference sequence). J was trimmed by 2 bases and V by 3 bases; bases with no gene match: 4.

The sequenced sample was CD4+ T cells from PBMCs. The chain has TRBV20-1 and TRBJ2-6, with 10 bases aligning to TRBD1. This clonotype was sampled from a human donor with multiple sclerosis. CDR3 residues: CSARDRGRAGANVLTF. CDR3 bases: TGCAGTGCTAGGGACAGGGGGAGGGCTGGGGCCAACGTCCTGACTTTC.